The clone carrying this TCR beta chain appeared a few times. Antigen specificity is unknown. This record belongs to a study of beta chain features in type 1 diabetes. Study context: The samples had roughly 100,000,000 sorted cells examined in all.

Sorted cells reached over 95% purity in every population. Trimming removed 3 bases at V and 5 bases at J, with 13 bases between. Germline CDR1 and CDR2: SGHDN and FVKESK. There are 14 residues in the CDR3. Notes on the study in general: Cells with high TCR expression could be over-represented by cDNA sequencing.

What was sequenced were expressed TCRB transcripts, since all of the isolated RNA had been reverse transcribed. Naive, central memory and regulatory T cell samples yielded roughly 3.6 million reads on average. TCRdb keeps only in-frame clones here, not all; method: immunoSEQ multiplex PCR. The top ten hold 0.017% of the sample, which has 300,000 to 400,000 clones, roughly 13% seen once. This chain links TRBV14 with TRBJ1-1; D call uncertain. The receptor was isolated from a man between 18 and 35 years old in good health. The sequencing input was naive CD4+ T cells from blood. CDR3 sequence: CASSQNSGGTEAFF. As DNA, the CDR3 is TGTGCCAGCAGCCAGAACAGCGGTGGAACTGAAGCTTTCTTT.